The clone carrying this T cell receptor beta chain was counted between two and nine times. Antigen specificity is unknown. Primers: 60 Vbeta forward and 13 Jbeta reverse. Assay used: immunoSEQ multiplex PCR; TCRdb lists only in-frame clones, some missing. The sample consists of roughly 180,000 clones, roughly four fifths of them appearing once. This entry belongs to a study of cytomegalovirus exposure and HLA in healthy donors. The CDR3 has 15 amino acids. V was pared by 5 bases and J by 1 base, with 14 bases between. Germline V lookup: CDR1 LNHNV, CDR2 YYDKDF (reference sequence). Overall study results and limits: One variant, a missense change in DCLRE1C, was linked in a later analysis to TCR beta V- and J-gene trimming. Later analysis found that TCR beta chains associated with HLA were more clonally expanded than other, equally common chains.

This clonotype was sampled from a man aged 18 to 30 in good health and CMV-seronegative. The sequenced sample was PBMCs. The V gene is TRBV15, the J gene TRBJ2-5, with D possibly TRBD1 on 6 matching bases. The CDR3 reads CATSYRQAFQETQYF. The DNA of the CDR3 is TGTGCCACCAGCTATCGACAGGCCTTCCAAGAGACCCAGTACTTC.